The entry below describes one T cell receptor (beta chain). What antigen it recognizes has not been identified. Base qualities were left out, and no much larger clone turns up one base away. All patients had node-negative disease on CT and PET/CT, and none had a history of other malignancies or had previously received chemotherapy or radiotherapy. At each of two time points, around 5.9 milliliters of peripheral venous blood were collected in EDTA tubes. Ficoll-Paque Plus density-gradient centrifugation was used to isolate PBMCs. Right after collection, samples were placed at -80 degrees C and kept there until analysis. The entry originates in a study of prognosis after radiotherapy for stage I lung cancer (dated by TCRdb to about 2021). General notes on the study: Between early 2018 and January 2019, under 20 patients with stage I NSCLC were enrolled in Nanjing, China. Tumor histology was squamous cell carcinoma in over 5 patients and adenocarcinoma in under 15. SBRT was not combined with any concurrent therapy in any patient. Distant metastases were developed by four of the 19 patients after SBRT, at a median of roughly 7 months, whereas no significant progression was observed in the other 15 patients. Peripheral blood TCR beta repertoires were profiled in stage I NSCLC patients before and after stereotactic body radiotherapy, and the repertoires were related to distant failure. Every patient was deemed medically inoperable, approximately eleven because of comorbidities and roughly 7 because they refused surgery. SBRT was given in 3 to 5 fractions with a biologically effective dose of at least 100 Gy, using image-guided IMRT or VMAT. The study took one blood sample before SBRT and one after SBRT from each of 19 patients and sequenced all 40 or so samples. The patients included around 13 who had newly diagnosed primary stage I lung tumors, along with several others who had oligometastatic NSCLC after their primary tumor had been surgically resected. The cohort included about a dozen men and several women, with a median age of roughly 74 years and a range of roughly 53 to 85 years. Points the paper makes about the study in general: Post-SBRT Shannon entropy and its change from baseline were lower in patients who developed distant metastases; baseline Shannon entropy was not associated with metastases. None of the reported P values were adjusted for multiple comparisons. After SBRT, the number of unique TCR clones decreased (median around 9,400 before versus some 6,900 after; Wilcoxon paired P=0.011). The study was limited by the small cohort and short follow-up, and independent validation of the study findings is required. Whether the expanded TCR clones were tumor-specific was not determined. Differences in TRBV and TRBJ usage frequencies by metastasis status were reportedly observed in two V genes at baseline and in several V and two J genes after SBRT.

The TCR beta CDR3 region was amplified from genomic DNA by two rounds of multiplex PCR. In the first round of PCR, primers specific to each TRBV and TRBJ gene were used, and the primer sequences are filed in Chinese patent CN105087789A. Universal primers were used in the second round of PCR. The Roche High Pure PCR Template Preparation Kit was used to extract genomic DNA from the frozen PBMCs. An Illumina HiSeq 3000 was used to sequence the libraries paired-end with 151 bp reads. Concerning the study's data processing: Raw reads lacking the multiplex PCR primer sequences were removed with CutAdapt. PEAR was used to merge high-quality paired reads into contigs. By alignment to reference sequences, MiXCR assigned TRB V, D and J gene segments to each contig. To remove sequencing errors, CDR3 sequences were clustered according to base quality and sequence similarity. Diversity was measured as Shannon entropy normalized by the natural log of productive TCR sequence number. Clonality was defined as one minus Shannon entropy divided by the natural log of the number of unique clonotypes. Using the Youden index from ROC curves, the researchers picked the repertoire-metric cut-offs for progression-free survival, and all analyses were carried out in R 3.5.3. TCRdb reprocessing: public reads trimmed at Q25 with fastp, clones called with MiXCR, in-frame beta chains kept. Each entry is one CDR3 protein sequence, shown with its most common DNA and genes. These V and J calls originate from TCRdb's pipeline instead of the authors' own analysis. The sample table shows around 11,000 distinct CDR3 sequences, and 54% are seen once. The ten biggest clones cover more than 6.5% of the sample.

CDR1 MDHEN and CDR2 SYDVKM are derived from the germline V gene. The CDR3 holds 12 amino acids from the cysteine to the phenylalanine. Of the read, only the CDR3 DNA is kept; its 36 bases are in frame from base 1. V and J are truncated by 6 bases and 2 bases respectively, leaving an intervening sequence of 5 bases. The chain uses TRBV28 and TRBJ1-5; the D segment could be TRBD1, given 5 matching bases. This specimen was PBMCs, taken before or after stereotactic body radiation therapy (not recorded which). The receptor's source is a donor aged 50 or older with non-small cell lung cancer. The CDR3 region reads CASRGGNQPQHF. Here is the DNA: TGTGCCAGCAGGGGGGGCAATCAGCCCCAGCATTTT. Outside the CDR3, residues come from the reference TRBV28 and TRBJ1-5 proteins, so the full variable domain is: DVKVTQSSRYLVKRTGEKVFLECVQDMDHENMFWYRQDPGLGLRLIYFSYDVKMKEKGDIPEGYSVSREKKERFSLILESASTNQTSMYLCASRGGNQPQHFGDGTRLSIL.